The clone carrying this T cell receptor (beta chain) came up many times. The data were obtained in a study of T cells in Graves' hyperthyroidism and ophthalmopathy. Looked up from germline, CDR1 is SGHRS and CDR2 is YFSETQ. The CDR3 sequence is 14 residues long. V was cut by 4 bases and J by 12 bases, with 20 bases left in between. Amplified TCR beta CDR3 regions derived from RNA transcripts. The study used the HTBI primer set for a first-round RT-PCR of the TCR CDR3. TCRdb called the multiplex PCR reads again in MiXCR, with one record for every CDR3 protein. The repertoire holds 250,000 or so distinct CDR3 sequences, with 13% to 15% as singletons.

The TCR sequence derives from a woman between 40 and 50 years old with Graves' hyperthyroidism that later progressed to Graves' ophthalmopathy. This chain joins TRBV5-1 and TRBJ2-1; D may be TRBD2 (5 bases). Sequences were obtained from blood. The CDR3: CASSPSSLPEGQFF. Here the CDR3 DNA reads TGCGCCAGCAGCCCTTCCTCACTGCCTGAGGGGCAGTTCTTC.